The sequence of this T cell receptor beta chain was determined in a study of T-cell reconstitution after alpha-beta-depleted transplantation in children. J was trimmed by 2 bases and V by 8 bases; bases with no gene match: 15. The length of the CDR3 is 17 residues. CDR1 is MDHEN and CDR2 is SYDVKM in the germline V gene. Study-wide results and caveats: T-cell counts and diversity at one year following transplant were attributed mainly to newly produced T cells.

A TCRbeta library incorporating unique molecular identifiers was prepared. TCRdb redid the calling of the PCR reads with MiXCR, one entry per CDR3 protein. The sample holds about 900,000 distinct CDR3 sequences, roughly 29% seen once. This clonotype turned up a few times. Antigen specificity is unknown. This rearrangement joins TRBV28 to TRBJ1-1, with 9 bases matching TRBD1. The starting material was PBMCs, mostly from graft donor cells, obtained 360 days after TCRalphabeta/CD19-depleted stem cell transplant. This TCR derives from a boy in the first two years of life who had a stem cell transplant for SCID, so the T cells may come from the graft donor. This CDR3 is CASDTSGTGRVNTEAFF. The CDR3 coding sequence is TGTGCCAGCGATACGTCCGGGACAGGGAGGGTAAACACTGAAGCTTTCTTT.